The clone carrying this TCR beta chain was found a few times. There are 14 residues in the CDR3. CDR1 and CDR2 (germline): LNHDA, SQIVND (reference sequence). Trimming shortened V by 6 bases and J by 2 bases, and 10 bases separated the two germline ends. The data originate from a study of control samples from healthy donors and cancer patients. Sequencing used immunoSEQ multiplex PCR; TCRdb keeps in-frame clones, though not all of them. The sample holds 90,000 to 110,000 clones, about 83% seen once. V and J are TRBV19 and TRBJ2-2; the D is unclear. Sequences were obtained from blood. The sequence derives from a woman between 45 and 60 years old in good health. CDR3 in amino acids: CASRVRTNTGELFF. In DNA form, the CDR3 reads TGTGCCAGTAGGGTCCGCACCAACACCGGGGAGCTGTTTTTT.